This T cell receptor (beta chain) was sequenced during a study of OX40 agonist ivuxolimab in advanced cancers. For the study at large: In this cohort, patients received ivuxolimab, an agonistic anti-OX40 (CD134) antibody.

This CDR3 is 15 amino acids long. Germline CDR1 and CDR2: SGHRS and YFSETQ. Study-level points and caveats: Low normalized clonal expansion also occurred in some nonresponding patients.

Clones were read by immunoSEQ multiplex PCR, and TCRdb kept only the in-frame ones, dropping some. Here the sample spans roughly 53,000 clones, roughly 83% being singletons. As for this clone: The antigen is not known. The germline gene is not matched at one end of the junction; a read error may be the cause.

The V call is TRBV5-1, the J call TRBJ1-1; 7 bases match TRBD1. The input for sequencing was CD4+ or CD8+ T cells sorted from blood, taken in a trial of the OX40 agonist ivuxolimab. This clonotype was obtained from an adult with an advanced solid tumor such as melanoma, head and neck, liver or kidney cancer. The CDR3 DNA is TGCGCCAGCAGCTTGCCCCTCGGGGAGGGGGCACGCCCAATCTTT. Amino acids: CASSLPLGEGARPIF.